The 17 T cell receptor beta chains in this list originate from one sample, sequenced in a study of T cells expressing NK-cell markers. TCRdb reworked the 5' RACE reads into one entry per CDR3 protein, no DNA. Its listing shows about 390,000 distinct CDR3 sequences. Input material: blood T cells: a sorted CD56 or NKG2C T cell subset, CD4+ or CD8+ T cells, or bulk PBMC T cells (not recorded which). The receptors derive from a woman aged 45-59 years in good health.

The chain is built from TRBV6-1 and TRBJ2-1; TCRdb's D call, TRBD1, is unchecked because there is no DNA. Per germline, CDR1 MNHNS and CDR2 SASEGT. The CDR3 length is 13 residues. This CDR3 is CASRRQGYNEQFF.

The V gene is TRBV10-3, the J gene TRBJ2-1; TCRdb selects TRBD2, and the lack of DNA leaves this call unchecked. Germline lookup yields CDR1 ENHRY and CDR2 SYGVKD. The CDR3 length is 17 residues. The chain's CDR3 is CAISESIVERPYNEQFF.

The chain joins TRBV12-3 or TRBV12-4 to TRBJ1-2; TCRdb designates TRBD1, a call that cannot be tested without DNA. The CDR3 has 14 residues. CDR3 protein: CASSKGTGPDGYTF.

CDR3 in amino acids: CSASRTSGSMFGAKNIQYF. V and J are TRBV20-1 and TRBJ2-4; lacking DNA, the TRBD2 call made by TCRdb goes unchecked. Germline CDR1 and CDR2: DFQATT and SNEGSKA (reference sequence). The CDR3 length is 19 residues.

The genes are TRBV27 and TRBJ2-2; without DNA, the TCRdb call of TRBD2 cannot be checked. Germline CDR1 reads MNHEY; CDR2 reads SMNVEV (reference sequence). The CDR3 spans 16 residues. The CDR3 protein is CASSTIAGTNTGELFF.

This chain uses TRBV4-2 with TRBJ2-2; as DNA is missing, the TRBD2 call by TCRdb cannot be tested. The CDR3 is made up of 18 amino acids. The germline V gene has CDR1 LGHNA and CDR2 YNFKEQ. The chain's CDR3 is CASSQNRLGTANTGELFF.

The CDR3 spells CASSEYRDSTDTQYF. V gene TRBV25-1 combines with J gene TRBJ2-3; the TRBD1 assignment by TCRdb is unverifiable without DNA. Germline-derived CDR1 and CDR2 are MGHDK and SYGVNS. This CDR3 region has 15 residues.

This chain uses TRBV24-1 with TRBJ2-1; the D call from TCRdb, TRBD1, cannot be confirmed without DNA. The germline gives CDR1 KGHDR, CDR2 SFDVKD. The CDR3 loop spans 15 amino acids. The CDR3 reads CATSDPGQQYNEQFF.

This sequence joins TRBV5-1 and TRBJ1-1. In germline, CDR1 is SGHRS, CDR2 YFSETQ. This CDR3 is 16 amino acids long. The CDR3 sequence: CASSYHGVNVNTEAFF.

V usage is TRBV4-2 and J usage is TRBJ1-1; the D call of TRBD1 rests on TCRdb alone, since no DNA is present to check it. Germline values: CDR1 LGHNA, CDR2 YNFKEQ. The CDR3 covers 13 residues. Here the CDR3 reads CASQDRSNTEAFF.

V and J are TRBV5-4 and TRBJ2-7; TCRdb gives TRBD2 as the D gene, but with no DNA this cannot be confirmed. From germline, CDR1 is SGHNT and CDR2 YYREEE (reference sequence). This CDR3 is 15 amino acids long. The CDR3 is CASSLLSGGSPEQYF.

This sequence joins TRBV5-1 and TRBJ2-1; TCRdb's assignment of TRBD2 cannot be checked, as there is no DNA. The length of the CDR3 is 19 residues. Germline V gene data show CDR1 as SGHRS and CDR2 as YFSETQ. CDR3 sequence: CASSLARTSGRAPDNEQFF.

This sequence joins TRBV11-3 and TRBJ1-2. The CDR3 loop spans 13 amino acids. The germline V gene encodes CDR1 SGHNT and CDR2 YENEEA. The chain's CDR3 is CASSYIPSYGYTF.

The chain links TRBV29-1 to TRBJ1-2. CDR3 length: 14 amino acids. The germline V gene has CDR1 SQVTM and CDR2 ANQGSEA. The CDR3 sequence is CSARGQGINYGYTF. Combining the CDR3 with reference TRBV29-1 and TRBJ1-2 gives the whole variable domain SAVISQKPSRDICQRGTSLTIQCQVDSQVTMMFWYRQQPGQSLTLIATANQGSEATYESGFVIDKFPISRPNLTFSTLTVSNMSPEDSSIYLCSARGQGINYGYTFGSGTRLTVV.

The chain combines TRBV3-1 with TRBJ2-1; TCRdb proposes TRBD1, but this gene call is untestable without DNA. This CDR3 is built from 11 residues. Germline V gene sequence: CDR1 LGHDT, CDR2 YNNKEL (reference sequence). This chain's CDR3 is CASSQRGEQFF.

V usage is TRBV10-3 and J usage is TRBJ2-1; TCRdb's D call, TRBD2, is unchecked because there is no DNA. Germline CDR1 is ENHRY and CDR2 is SYGVKD. The CDR3 has 16 residues. The CDR3: CAMGLGTSGRAWEQFF.

This rearrangement joins TRBV5-6 to TRBJ1-1; checking the TCRdb D call of TRBD1 is not possible without DNA. Germline V gene lookup returns CDR1 SGHDT and CDR2 YYEEEE. The CDR3 is made up of 15 amino acids. This chain's CDR3 is CASSLVRQRNTEAFF.